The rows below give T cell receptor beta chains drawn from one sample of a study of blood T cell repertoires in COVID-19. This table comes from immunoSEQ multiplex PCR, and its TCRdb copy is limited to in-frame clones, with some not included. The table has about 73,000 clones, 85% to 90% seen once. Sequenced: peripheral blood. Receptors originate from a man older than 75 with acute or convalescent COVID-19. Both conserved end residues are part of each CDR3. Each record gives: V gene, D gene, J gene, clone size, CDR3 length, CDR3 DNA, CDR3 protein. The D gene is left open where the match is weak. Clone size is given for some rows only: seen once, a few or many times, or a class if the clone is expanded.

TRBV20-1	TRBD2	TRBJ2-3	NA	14	TGCAGTGCTAGTGACGCGGGAGGCACAGATACGCAGTATTTT	CSASDAGGTDTQYF
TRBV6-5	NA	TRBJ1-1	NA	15	TGTGCCAGCAGTTACCCTCCGGGGATGAACACTGAAGCTTTCTTT	CASSYPPGMNTEAFF
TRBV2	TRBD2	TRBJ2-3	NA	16	TGTGCCAGCAGTGAGCCGGGGGGGCCGGGCACAGATACGCAGTATTTT	CASSEPGGPGTDTQYF
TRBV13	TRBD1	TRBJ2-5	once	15	TGTGCCAGCAGCTATTACGCAGGGGGCCGGGAGACCCAGTACTTC	CASSYYAGGRETQYF
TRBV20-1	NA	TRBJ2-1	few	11	TGCAGTGCTAGATGGCAGCGGGAGCAGTTCTTC	CSARWQREQFF
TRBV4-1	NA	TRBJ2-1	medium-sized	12	TGCGCCAGCAGCCGCCCTAGCCAAGAGCAGTTCTTC	CASSRPSQEQFF
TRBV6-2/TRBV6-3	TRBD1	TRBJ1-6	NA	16	TGTGCCAGCAGTTCCTCAATCGGGACAGGGGCTTCACCCCTCCACTTT	CASSSSIGTGASPLHF
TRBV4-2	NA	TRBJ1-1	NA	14	TGTGCCAGCAGCCAAACCAGGGGTCGTACTGAAGCTTTCTTT	CASSQTRGRTEAFF
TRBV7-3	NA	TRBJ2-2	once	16	TGTGCCAGCAGCCCCAATGGCATCCCGAACACCGGGGAGCTGTTTTTT	CASSPNGIPNTGELFF
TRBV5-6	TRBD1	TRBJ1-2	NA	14	TGTGCCAGCAGCTATGGGACAGGCCCTTTAGGCTACACCTTC	CASSYGTGPLGYTF
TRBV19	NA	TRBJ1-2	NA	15	TGTGCCAGTAGTGCGGGGGGACCCCCTAACTATGGCTACACCTTC	CASSAGGPPNYGYTF
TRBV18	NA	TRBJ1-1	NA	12	TGTGCCAGCTCCGAAGCGGGGGGTGAAGCTTTCTTT	CASSEAGGEAFF
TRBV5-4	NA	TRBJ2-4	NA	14	TGTGCCAGCAGCTCCCCGGGTTTCAAAAACATTCAGTACTTC	CASSSPGFKNIQYF